This T cell receptor beta chain was sequenced during a study of post-analysis software for immune sequencing data. Study at large: Both relapsing-remitting and secondary progressive multiple sclerosis featured among the disease courses, as did progressive-relapsing multiple sclerosis. Broader study findings: TRBV segments more frequent in patients than in controls numbered five and included TRBV5-6, TRBV5-1 and TRBV20-1. Same-batch samples co-clustered strongly by F measure. Controls showed significantly higher normalized Chao1 diversity than did multiple sclerosis patients.

Unique molecular identifiers had been added to the TCR beta cDNA libraries. The source material, 1 to 10 million T cells, gave rise to 500,000 or so cDNA molecules. TCRdb passed the PCR reads through MiXCR, listing each CDR3 protein once. The sample lists a few hundred thousand distinct CDR3 sequences; approximately 31% were seen once. Notes on this clonotype: Its matching antigen is unknown.

Germline V gene sequence: CDR1 MGHRA, CDR2 YSYEKL. The CDR3 is made up of 16 amino acids. J lost 6 bases, V lost 0 bases, and 7 bases had no gene match. The chain links TRBV4-1 to TRBJ2-1; 8 bases fit TRBD2. The sequenced material came from blood. The receptor was isolated from a girl under 18 with multiple sclerosis. In nucleotides, the CDR3 is TGCGCCAGCAGCCAAGAAGGTGGCGGGGGGCCCAATGAGCAGTTCTTC. Protein product: CASSQEGGGGPNEQFF.